This TCR beta chain was sequenced during a study of CD8+ T cells in alopecia areata (dated by TCRdb to 2017 to 2018). General notes on the study: The treated patients took part in an open-label pilot trial in which moderate-to-severe alopecia areata was treated with oral tofacitinib at 5 to 10 mg twice daily. Scalp clonality was compared among normal scalp (n=4), patchy alopecia areata scalp (n=8), and alopecia totalis/universalis scalp (n=8). To study T cell clonal expansion in alopecia areata, the researchers applied high-throughput TCRbeta sequencing to both the C3H/HeJ mouse model and human patients. Scalp tissue and sorted CD4+ and CD8+ peripheral blood T cells from patchy and totalis/universalis alopecia areata patients and from healthy controls were covered by human TCRbeta sequencing. immunoSEQ multiplex PCR using 35 Vbeta forward primers and 13 Jbeta reverse primers was used to amplify TCRbeta CDR3 regions. The RNA source kit depended on sample type: the PAXgene miRNA kit for fixed scalp, the miRNeasy kit for PBMCs, and the RNeasy kit for mouse skin. Tofacitinib was administered for 6 to 18 months, and 6 months of follow-up off drug were then conducted to assess delayed response and recurrence. Biopsies were taken from tofacitinib-treated patients at baseline and again at 4 and 24 weeks into treatment, and several of those patients also had a later scalp biopsy.

The V end gives up 2 bases and the J end 6 bases, leaving 3 bases in the junction not matched to a gene. The germline V gene supplies CDR1 SGDLS and CDR2 YYNGEE. From the cysteine up to the phenylalanine, the CDR3 has a length of 14 residues. The only DNA kept is the CDR3, 42 bases in frame from the first base. With regard to this clone: No antigen is known for it. Nothing much larger sits one base from this clone, and base qualities are not available.

The sample's time point label, decoded: baseline before oral tofacitinib. From alopecia areata patients, peripheral blood was collected along with lesional scalp punch biopsies. After PBMCs were isolated by density centrifugation and stained for CD3, CD4 and CD8, a FACSAria was used to sort CD4+ and CD8+ T cells. The method behind the library was the immunoSEQ multiplex PCR assay. RNA was extracted from all samples and reverse transcribed into cDNA, which served as template for TCR sequencing. First-strand cDNA was synthesized with SuperScript III using a 2:1 mix of oligo-dT and random hexamers. Amplification bias was assessed with a synthetic immune receptor repertoire, and residual bias was removed computationally. The paper's processing steps were these. Raw reads were preprocessed to remove errors, and CDR3 was defined by IMGT conventions from the conserved cysteine to phenylalanine. Clonality was computed by normalizing Shannon entropy by log2 of the number of productive unique TCRs and subtracting the result from 1. Whether each scalp clone was CD4 or CD8 was inferred by checking scalp TCRbeta sequences against the CD4 and CD8 repertoires from sorted blood. In TCRdb, the immuneACCESS table is reduced to in-frame sequences with V and J assigned. These tables do not hold every clone; where another copy was compared, an unresolved V gene accounts for under half, and the others remain unexplained. V, J and clone size are those of that table, while D and trimming were read from the DNA. The sample contains 150,000 to 190,000 clones, less than 65% of them found a single time. 19% of the sample is in the top ten clones.

The study at large found these results: Shared TCR sequences between patients were less evident than in mice, which may be partly attributable to HLA diversity in the patient population. Unlike mouse skin, which is dominated by gammadelta T cells, normal human skin has resident alphabeta T cells that are also sequenced, and this complicates analysis of the scalp TCR repertoire. Compared with normal scalp, lesional scalp had higher clonality and more expanded CD8+ clones, particularly in alopecia totalis/universalis, a pattern that suggests antigenic drive.

Sequencing was performed on CD8+ T cells sorted from blood, taken at week 0. The clonotype originates from a human donor with alopecia areata. The rearrangement combines TRBV9 with TRBJ2-2; TRBD2 lines up with 8 middle nucleotides. The CDR3 sequence is CASSVSLAAGELFF. The base sequence is TGTGCCAGCAGCGTTTCACTAGCGGCCGGGGAGCTGTTTTTT.